The clone carrying this T cell receptor (beta chain) was seen repeatedly, ten times or more. Its antigen is still unknown. These data belong to a study of T cells after yellow fever vaccination. Whole-study results and caveats: There was a possibility that FACS-sorted repertoires contained abundant clonotypes contaminating from the bulk population. CD4 and CD8 compartments shared a small share of clonotypes, likely from convergent recombination. The study found a weaker secondary response that peaked faster, day 5 versus 15.

In germline, CDR1 is SEHNR, CDR2 FQNEAQ (reference sequence). This CDR3 has 13 residues. The V end was cut by 5 bases, the J end by 4 bases, with 12 bases between. UMIs and a universal primer site were added when TCR cDNA was made by 5'RACE template switching. TCRdb used MiXCR to reprocess the 5' RACE reads, holding one entry per CDR3 protein. The repertoire holds approximately 250,000 distinct CDR3 sequences, with over 4.5% as singletons. The sample here was CD4+ T cells sorted from PBMCs, taken on the day of the yellow fever booster vaccination. This TCR was sampled from a man aged 18 to 30 who received the YFV17D yellow fever vaccine. The rearrangement joins TRBV7-9 to TRBJ2-7; perhaps TRBD1 as D (6 bases). The CDR3 region has the DNA TGTGCCAGCAGCGGAACAGGGCTATACGAGCAGTACGTC. As protein: CASSGTGLYEQYV.